These T cell receptor beta chains were read from a single sample in a study of regulatory T cells in long-lasting Graves disease. TCRdb independently ran MiXCR on the multiplex PCR reads; one entry per CDR3 protein. The table records approximately 350,000 distinct CDR3 sequences, approximately 16% of them present only once. This same sample was also part of a study on T cells in Graves' hyperthyroidism and ophthalmopathy.

The sequencing here drew on peripheral blood mononuclear cells (PBMCs), taken at new diagnosis, from a patient treated with antithyroid drugs. All receptors come from a middle-aged man with Graves disease. The CDR3 runs from the conserved cysteine through the conserved F or W. Fields, in order: J gene, clone size, D gene, V gene, CDR3 DNA, CDR3 protein. D genes are given only for firm matches. Part of the rows lack a size; the others show once, few, many or a class for expanded clones.

>TRBJ2-5|few|TRBD2|TRBV10-1
TGCGCCAGCAGTGCGGCAGCTAGCGGGCAAGAGACCCAGTACTTC
CASSAAASGQETQYF
>TRBJ2-1|few|.|TRBV6-5
TGTGCCAGCAGTTACATGGGGGCCAGTTTTCGGAATGAGCAGTTCTTC
CASSYMGASFRNEQFF
>TRBJ2-7|many|TRBD1|TRBV20-1
TGCAGTGCCGTAGGACAGGGAGGAATCGAGCAGTACTTC
CSAVGQGGIEQYF
>TRBJ1-2|many|.|TRBV6-5
TGTGCCAGCAGTTACGGGCAGACTTACCTTAACTATGGCTACACCTTC
CASSYGQTYLNYGYTF
>TRBJ1-1|once|.|TRBV12-3/TRBV12-4
TGTGCCAGCAACCTGAACTTGAACACTGAAGCTTTCTTT
CASNLNLNTEAFF
>TRBJ1-5|few|.|TRBV5-5
TGTGCCAGCAGCTTGTTAAATAGCAATCAGCCCCAGCATTTT
CASSLLNSNQPQHF
>TRBJ2-5|.|TRBD2|TRBV25-1
TGTGCCAGCAGTGAAGGACGTATAGCGGGGGAAGAGACCCAGTACTTC
CASSEGRIAGEETQYF
>TRBJ1-2|.|.|TRBV12-3/TRBV12-4
TGTGCCAGCAGCAGTCACGACAGGACTAACTATGGCTACACCTTC
CASSSHDRTNYGYTF
>TRBJ1-4|few|.|TRBV7-2
TGTGCCAGCAGCTTTGGTAGGGCGAGTGAAAAACTGTTTTTT
CASSFGRASEKLFF
>TRBJ1-4|many|.|TRBV10-3
TGTGCCATCAGCACCCGGGACAAGGCTGGAAAACTGTTTTTT
CAISTRDKAGKLFF
>TRBJ2-3|many|TRBD2|TRBV27
TGTGCCAGCAGTAGCGGGGGGGCGGTAGGTACGCAGTATTTT
CASSSGGAVGTQYF
>TRBJ2-3|many|.|TRBV15
TGTGCCACCAGCAGAAGGACGGCAGATACGCAGTATTTT
CATSRRTADTQYF
>TRBJ2-3|many|TRBD2|TRBV7-8
TGTGCCAGCAGCTTAGTTAGCGGGCACACAGATACGCAGTATTTT
CASSLVSGHTDTQYF
>TRBJ1-2|.|.|TRBV7-2
TGTGCCAGCAGCCTGACTCGTAACTATGGCTACACCTTC
CASSLTRNYGYTF
>TRBJ1-6|many|TRBD1|TRBV30
TGTGCCTGGAGTGGACAGGGTAATTCACCCCTCCACTTT
CAWSGQGNSPLHF
>TRBJ1-4|.|.|TRBV5-1
TGCGCCAGCAGCTTGGACCACAATGAAAAACTGTTTTTT
CASSLDHNEKLFF
>TRBJ2-1|many|.|TRBV18
TGTGCCAGCTCACCACCGAGGAGCCAACAAAGAAAGGGAAACAATGAGCAGTTCTTC
CASSPPRSQQRKGNNEQFF
>TRBJ2-2|many|.|TRBV7-9
TGTGCCAGCAGCTCTACCGTCGGGGAGCTGTTTTTT
CASSSTVGELFF
>TRBJ1-1|.|.|TRBV19
TGTGCCAGTAGTAAAGGGCACAAGTTGAACACTGAAGCTTTCTTT
CASSKGHKLNTEAFF
>TRBJ2-3|many|TRBD1|TRBV12-3/TRBV12-4
TGTGCCAGCAGTTCACAGGGGGCTGATACGCAGTATTTT
CASSSQGADTQYF
>TRBJ2-5|many|.|TRBV18
TGTGCCAGCTCACCGGTCCAGGATAAAGAGACCCAGTACTTC
CASSPVQDKETQYF
>TRBJ2-6|few|.|TRBV28
TGTGCCAGCAGCTCCGAGGTCTCTGGGGCCAACGTCCTGACTTTC
CASSSEVSGANVLTF
>TRBJ1-5|many|TRBD1|TRBV20-1
TGCAGTGCCAAATCAGGGGGCGGTAGCAATCAGCCCCAGCATTTT
CSAKSGGGSNQPQHF
>TRBJ1-5|many|TRBD1|TRBV28
TGTGCCAGCAGTCGGGACAGTTATCAGCCCCAGCATTTT
CASSRDSYQPQHF
>TRBJ2-7|many|TRBD2|TRBV6-2/TRBV6-3
TGTGCCAGCAGGGCATTCCCTAGCGGGGGGCTCTACGAGCAGTACTTC
CASRAFPSGGLYEQYF
>TRBJ2-3|.|TRBD2|TRBV19
TGTGCCAGTAGTAAAATATGGGGACTAGCGGCCGGGCCTCCCACAGATACGCAGTATTTT
CASSKIWGLAAGPPTDTQYF
>TRBJ2-3|many|.|TRBV5-1
TGCGCCAGCAGCTTGCTACGGGGCCCTAGCACAGATACGCAGTATTTT
CASSLLRGPSTDTQYF
>TRBJ2-7|many|.|TRBV5-1
TGCGCCAGCAGCTTGGGTCGGGGTGGAGGCTACGAGCAGTACTTC
CASSLGRGGGYEQYF
>TRBJ2-5|many|.|TRBV12-5
TGTGCTAGTGGTCTTCCTTTTGCGGACAAAGAGACCCAGTACTTC
CASGLPFADKETQYF
>TRBJ2-3|many|.|TRBV30
TGTGCCTGGAACTCGGGGCTAGATACGCAGTATTTT
CAWNSGLDTQYF
>TRBJ2-1|many|.|TRBV11-2
TGTGCCAGCAGCCAACAAAGGAATGAGCAGTTCTTC
CASSQQRNEQFF
>TRBJ2-1|many|TRBD2|TRBV5-1
TGCGCCACCAATCCCGGGGGGATGTACAATGAGCAGTTCTTC
CATNPGGMYNEQFF
>TRBJ2-3|many|.|TRBV7-8
TGTGCCAGCAGCTCCGCCACTGTGGCGCAGTATTTT
CASSSATVAQYF
>TRBJ2-1|few|.|TRBV9
TGTGCCAGCAGCGTAGGGTGGAGGAGCGATGAGCAGTTCTTC
CASSVGWRSDEQFF
>TRBJ2-1|many|.|TRBV11-2
TGTGCCAGCAGCTTAGAAAGGCTAGCAAACCAGCAGTTCTTC
CASSLERLANQQFF
>TRBJ2-4|.|TRBD1|TRBV15
TGTGCCACCAGCACGCCCTTTGGGACAGGGTTTAAAAACGTTCAGTACTTC
CATSTPFGTGFKNVQYF
>TRBJ2-2|many|TRBD1|TRBV7-2
TGTGCCAGCAGCTTGGAGGGGACAGGGACCAGGGAGCTGTTTTTT
CASSLEGTGTRELFF
>TRBJ2-5|many|.|TRBV7-2
TGTGCCAGCAGCCTGGGGATATGGGTACAAGAGACCCAGTACTTC
CASSLGIWVQETQYF
>TRBJ2-7|.|.|TRBV2
TGTGCCAGCAGTGTCGGAGGGCGGCAGTACTTC
CASSVGGRQYF
>TRBJ1-6|many|TRBD1|TRBV20-1
TGCAGTGCTCTGCGGGACAGGGGGCGCAAGCCTGGGTCACCCCTCCACTTT
CSALRDRGRKPGSPLHF
>TRBJ2-4|many|.|TRBV12-3/TRBV12-4
TGTGCCAGCAGTTTAACCAGGGCGGACATTCAGTACTTC
CASSLTRADIQYF
>TRBJ2-3|many|.|TRBV4-1
TGCGCCAGCAGCCAAGTCTTGGGACCCACGGATACGCAGTATTTT
CASSQVLGPTDTQYF
>TRBJ2-5|few|.|TRBV5-1
TGCGCCAGCAGCTTGGTGGCCGGCCCATGGTTGAAGACCCAGTACTTC
CASSLVAGPWLKTQYF
>TRBJ2-7|many|TRBD2|TRBV9
TGTGCCAGCAGCATTCAGACTAGCGGGGGTCTCGAGCAGTACTTC
CASSIQTSGGLEQYF
>TRBJ2-7|many|.|TRBV20-1
TGCAGTGCTAGAGTCCCGGGTCCCTACGAGCAGTACTTC
CSARVPGPYEQYF
>TRBJ1-5|few|.|TRBV18
TGTGCCAGCTCACCACCGGGCAGGGCTGGTCAGCCCCAGCATTTT
CASSPPGRAGQPQHF
>TRBJ1-1|many|.|TRBV11-1
TGTGCCAGCCAAAAGTCAGGACAACTGAACACTGAAGCTTTCTTT
CASQKSGQLNTEAFF
>TRBJ2-3|many|TRBD1|TRBV12-3/TRBV12-4
TGTGCCAGCAGTACCCTGGACAGGGGGCGAGGGTATTTT
CASSTLDRGRGYF
>TRBJ1-4|many|.|TRBV20-1
TGCAGTGCTAGTTCAGGGTTTCATGAAAAACTGTTTTTT
CSASSGFHEKLFF
>TRBJ2-7|many|TRBD1|TRBV11-2
TGTGCCAGCTCGCCACAGGGGATCTACGAGCAGTACTTC
CASSPQGIYEQYF
>TRBJ2-7|few|TRBD2|TRBV12-3/TRBV12-4
TGTGCCAGCAGTTTAATGCGGGGGAAGCAGTACTTC
CASSLMRGKQYF